This T cell receptor beta chain was profiled in a study of vaccination effects on CD4 cells after COVID-19. Study-wide results and caveats: In the study, convalescent patients were few, and early post-infection timepoints were absent.

The length of the CDR3 is 11 residues. From germline, CDR1 is DFQATT and CDR2 SNEGSKA (reference sequence). The V end was cut by 2 bases, the J end by 7 bases, with 6 bases between. The culture ran for approximately 10 days, and then CD4+ T cells were isolated. As their vaccination, participants received two doses of either BNT162b2 or mRNA-1273. None of these healthy vaccinees had been infected with SARS-CoV-2 before vaccination. Cultures had half their medium replaced with IL-2 medium on days 3 and 7. A note on this clone: The antigen remains unidentified.

Some clones are missing from TCRdb's copy, which holds only in-frame ones; the method was immunoSEQ multiplex PCR. The top ten hold 4.3% of the sample, which has 45,000 to 65,000 clones, approximately 81% seen once. The chain combines TRBV20-1 with TRBJ2-1, with D maybe TRBD1 (6 bases). The sample here was CD4+ T cells from PBMCs cultured without peptide, taken after COVID-19 vaccination. The clonotype comes from a human donor who received a COVID-19 vaccine. The CDR3 bases are TGCAGTGCTAGACAGGGGAATGAGCAGTTCTTC. This translates into CSARQGNEQFF.